The clone carrying this TCR beta chain was seen only a few times. This record comes from a study of blood T cells in healthy people across ages. A second PCR of 7 to 11 cycles used a sample-barcoded 5' primer and a J-beta primer mix. TCRdb re-analysed the 5' RACE reads in MiXCR, keeping a single row per CDR3 protein. This sample has 700,000 or so distinct CDR3 sequences; around 43% occur once, and the top ten carry roughly 30%. Sample: blood. This sequence was found in a man older than 75 in good health.

CDR3 bases: TGCAGTGCTAGAAACCCTGGAGGTTTAGCAGATACGCAGTATTTT. As protein: CSARNPGGLADTQYF. The rearrangement joins TRBV20-1 to TRBJ2-3; a possible D gene is TRBD2 (5 bases). CDR1 DFQATT and CDR2 SNEGSKA come from the germline V gene (reference sequence). Deletions cut 2 bases from V and 4 bases from J, with 16 bases between. CDR3 length: 15 residues.